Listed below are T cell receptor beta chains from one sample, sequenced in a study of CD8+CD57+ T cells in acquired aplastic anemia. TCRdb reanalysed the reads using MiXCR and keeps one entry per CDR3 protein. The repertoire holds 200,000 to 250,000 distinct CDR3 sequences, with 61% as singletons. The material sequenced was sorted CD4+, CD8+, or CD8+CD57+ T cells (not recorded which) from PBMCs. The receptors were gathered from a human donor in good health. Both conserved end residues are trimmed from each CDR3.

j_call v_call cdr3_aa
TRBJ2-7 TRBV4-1 ASSQDTASGRGYEQY
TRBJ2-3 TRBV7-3 AGSISGTGRTDTQY
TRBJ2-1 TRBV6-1 ASRGSSGGAPEQF
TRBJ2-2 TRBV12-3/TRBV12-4 ASSWGTGELF
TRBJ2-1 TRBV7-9 ASSLKGTSGGDYNEQF
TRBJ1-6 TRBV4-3 ASSQEVSRSSYNSPLH
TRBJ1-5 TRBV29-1 SVRDTRNQPQH
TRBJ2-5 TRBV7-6 ASSLAGGLGETQY
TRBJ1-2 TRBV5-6 ASSLGAWTSYGYT
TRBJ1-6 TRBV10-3 AISESVPRSRSPLH
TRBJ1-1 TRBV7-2 ASTRQMNTEAF
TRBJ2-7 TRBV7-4 ASSLVRSSYEQY
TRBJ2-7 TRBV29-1 SVTRGGGSSYEQY
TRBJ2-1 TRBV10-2 ASAGTSGGSFSYNEQF
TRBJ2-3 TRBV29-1 SVETLAVAQY
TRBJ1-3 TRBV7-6 ASSFSVRHRSGNTIY
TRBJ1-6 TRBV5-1 ASSLVGGQINSPLH
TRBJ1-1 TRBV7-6 ASSLSVGSNTEAF
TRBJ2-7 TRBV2 ASSPTTSGYEQY
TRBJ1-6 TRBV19 ASTRGVDSNSPLH
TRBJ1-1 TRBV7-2 ASSYRDSRSREAF
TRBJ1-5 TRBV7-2 ASSLAAGWSNQPQH
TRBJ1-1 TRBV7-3 ASSDDRNTEAF
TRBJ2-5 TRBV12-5 ASGSAGTQY
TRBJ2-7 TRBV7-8 ASSLSRGTPSYEQY
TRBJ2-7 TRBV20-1 SARSSGGRYEQY
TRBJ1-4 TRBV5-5 ASSLKVVDEKLF
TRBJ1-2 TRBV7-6 ASSGTGVDGYT
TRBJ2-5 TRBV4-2 ASSQKTSGVQETQY
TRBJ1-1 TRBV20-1 SARGRGLNTEAF
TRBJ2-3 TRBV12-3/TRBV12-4 ASSFTAPRGDTQY
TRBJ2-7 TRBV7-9 ASSFGGPIYEQY
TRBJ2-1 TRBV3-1 ASSPTWGYNEQF
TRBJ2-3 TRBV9 ASSLGGSTSSDTQY
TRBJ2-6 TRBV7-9 ASSSVPGQGAGANVLT
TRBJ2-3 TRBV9 ASSVGRGVDTQY
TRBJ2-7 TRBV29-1 SSYLLGDEQY
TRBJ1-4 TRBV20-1 SSQGWGEKLF
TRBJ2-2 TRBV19 ASSIRVAGHTGELF
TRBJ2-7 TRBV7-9 ASSLLADTYEQY
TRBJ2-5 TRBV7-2 ASSPTSYQETQY
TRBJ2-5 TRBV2 ASSVRRGVETQY
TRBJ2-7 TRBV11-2 ASSISDSSYEQY
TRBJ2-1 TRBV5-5 ASSFIAGGYGNEQF
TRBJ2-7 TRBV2 ASRLDEQY
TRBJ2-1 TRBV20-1 SARQDRARVEQF
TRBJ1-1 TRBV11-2 ASSPRQGLSAEAF
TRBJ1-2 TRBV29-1 SVWTGQYYGYT
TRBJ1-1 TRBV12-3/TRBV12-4 ASSFQGFTEAF
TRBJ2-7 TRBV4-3 ASSQGSPYEQY
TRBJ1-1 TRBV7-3 ASSLGTASTEAF